The 30 T cell receptor beta chains below all came from one sample that was sequenced in a study of blood T cell repertoires in COVID-19. The table came from immunoSEQ multiplex PCR; TCRdb's copy has only in-frame clones and leaves some out. The data contain 89,000 or so clones, around 84% of them singletons. Material for sequencing was peripheral blood. The receptors were sampled from an elderly man with acute or convalescent COVID-19.

This chain joins TRBV27 and TRBJ2-7; 7 positions agree with TRBD2. The V and J ends lost 5 bases and 9 bases, in that order; junction bases with no gene match: 19. CDR3 length equals 16 residues. The germline gives CDR1 MNHEY, CDR2 SMNVEV (reference sequence). CDR3 in amino acids: CASSLSWGGRGAGQYF. The CDR3 bases are TGTGCCAGCAGTCTTAGTTGGGGCGGGAGAGGGGCTGGGCAGTACTTC.

The J gene is TRBJ2-1, the V gene TRBV18; 11 bases agree with TRBD2. The CDR3 is 19 amino acids. V was clipped by 2 bases and J by 2 bases; unmatched bases: 11. Germline V gene sequence: CDR1 KGHSH, CDR2 LQKENI. CDR3 protein: CASSPKPALAGATYNEQFF. The CDR3 DNA reads as TGTGCCAGCTCACCAAAGCCGGCACTAGCGGGAGCCACCTACAATGAGCAGTTCTTC.

The V call is TRBV5-1, the J call TRBJ1-6, with TRBD1 identical over 8 bases. Germline V lookup: CDR1 SGHRS, CDR2 YFSETQ. This CDR3 contains 14 residues. V dropped 4 bases and J dropped 9; count of bases not matched to a gene: 6. The CDR3 reads CASSEQGGRSPLHF. For the CDR3, the DNA is TGCGCCAGCAGCGAACAGGGGGGTCGTTCACCCCTCCACTTT.

V gene TRBV4-2 combines with J gene TRBJ2-1; 8 bases fit TRBD2. Germline V lookup: CDR1 LGHNA, CDR2 YNFKEQ. The CDR3 covers 16 residues. The V segment lost 4 bases and the J segment 7 bases; nucleotides outside the gene matches: 12. CDR3 nucleotide sequence: TGTGCCAGCAGCCCCGACATAAGCGGGAGCGGTAATGAGCAGTTCTTC. Its translation is CASSPDISGSGNEQFF.

This chain uses TRBV19 with TRBJ1-1; perhaps TRBD1 as D (5 bases). This CDR3 region has 13 residues. Germline loops: CDR1 LNHDA, CDR2 SQIVND (reference sequence). V dropped 5 bases and J dropped 4 bases, with 11 bases sitting between them. CDR3: CASSPGKFTEAFF. In DNA form, the CDR3 reads TGTGCCAGTAGTCCAGGGAAGTTCACTGAAGCTTTCTTT.

The chain couples TRBV6-2 or TRBV6-3 to TRBJ2-1, with a tentative D call TRBD2 (5 bases). Trimming cost V 3 bases and J 8 bases, with 17 bases left between them. Germline-derived CDR1 and CDR2 are MNHEY and SVGEGT. This CDR3 spans 15 amino acids. CDR3 nucleotide sequence: TGTGCCAGCAGTTATACGGGGTTGTTGGGCGATGAGCAGTTCTTC. This gives the protein CASSYTGLLGDEQFF.

The chain recombines TRBV4-2 with TRBJ1-2, with D unresolved. The germline V gene has CDR1 LGHNA and CDR2 YNFKEQ. The CDR3 runs to 15 residues. V lost 0 bases to trimming and J lost 3 bases, with 11 bases between them. The DNA of the CDR3 is TGTGCCAGCAGCCAAGATCCGGAGGGCGACTATGGCTACACCTTC. Amino acid sequence: CASSQDPEGDYGYTF.

The chain uses TRBV14 and TRBJ1-3; 9 nucleotides agree with TRBD1. Losses at the gene ends were 2 bases for V and 4 bases for J; bases not matched to a gene: 6. The germline V gene has CDR1 SGHDN and CDR2 FVKESK. This CDR3 spans 16 amino acids. The CDR3 nucleotides are TGTGCCAGCAGCCAACTGGGACAGGGCGCAGGAAACACCATATATTTT. Its protein product is CASSQLGQGAGNTIYF.

This clone was recorded once. The chain has TRBV2 and TRBJ1-2; D unclear. The germline gives CDR1 SNHLY, CDR2 FYNNEI. The V gene lost 2 bases and the J gene lost 4 bases, with 14 bases spanning the gap. CDR3 length: 15 residues. Here the CDR3 DNA reads TGTGCCAGCAGTGAAATAGGAGAGCTCGCCTATGGCTACACCTTC. Translating gives CASSEIGELAYGYTF. Together with reference TRBV2 and TRBJ1-2, the CDR3 gives the full variable domain: EPEVTQTPSHQVTQMGQEVILRCVPISNHLYFYWYRQILGQKVEFLVSFYNNEISEKSEIFDDQFSVERPDGSNFTLKIRSTKLEDSAMYFCASSEIGELAYGYTFGSGTRLTVV.

The chain links TRBV30 to TRBJ2-7; D call uncertain. Trimming took off 2 bases at V and 7 bases at J, with 12 bases between the two ends. The V gene's germline CDR1 is GTSNPN and CDR2 SVGIG (reference sequence). The CDR3 runs 12 residues. CDR3 protein: CAWSRREVEQYF. DNA for the CDR3: TGTGCCTGGAGTCGCCGAGAGGTGGAGCAGTACTTC.

The CDR3 DNA sequence: TGTGCCAGCAGCCAAGTCGGTGGGGCCGCTGCCTATGGCTACACCTTC. Amino acid sequence: CASSQVGGAAAYGYTF. This chain connects TRBV14 to TRBJ1-2; weak D call: TRBD1 (5 bases). This CDR3 comprises 16 residues. Germline loops: CDR1 SGHDN, CDR2 FVKESK. Trimming left V 1 base short and J 4 bases short, with 16 bases between.

This chain uses TRBV7-9 with TRBJ1-6, with D perhaps matching TRBD1 (5 bases). There are 14 residues in the CDR3. The germline V and J ends were trimmed by 5 bases and 5 bases, with 10 bases remaining between them. Looked up from germline, CDR1 is SEHNR and CDR2 is FQNEAQ (reference sequence). The chain's CDR3 is CASSRDSDNSPLHF. The DNA for the CDR3 is TGTGCCAGCAGCCGTGACAGCGATAATTCACCCCTCCACTTT. Together with reference TRBV7-9 and TRBJ1-6, the CDR3 gives the full variable domain: DTGVSQNPRHKITKRGQNVTFRCDPISEHNRLYWYRQTLGQGPEFLTYFQNEAQLEKSRLLSDRFSAERPKGSFSTLEIQRTEQGDSAMYLCASSRDSDNSPLHFGNGTRLTVT.

The chain uses TRBV19 and TRBJ1-2; TRBD1 matches 7 bases. CDR3 size: 13 residues. V was clipped by 3 bases and J by 6 bases; unmatched bases: 4. In germline, CDR1 is LNHDA, CDR2 SQIVND (reference sequence). CDR3 protein: CASSIKGGDGYTF. In DNA form, the CDR3 reads TGTGCCAGTAGTATTAAAGGGGGCGATGGCTACACCTTC.

The V gene is TRBV6-5, the J gene TRBJ2-1; a weak D match, TRBD2 (5 bases). The CDR3 contains 15 residues. The germline V gene encodes CDR1 MNHEY and CDR2 SVGAGI. The ends were cut back, 6 bases at V and 2 bases at J, with 14 bases in the middle. This CDR3 is CASSQKAGAYNEQFF. In DNA, the CDR3 is TGTGCCAGCAGCCAAAAGGCGGGCGCCTACAATGAGCAGTTCTTC.

V is TRBV27 and J is TRBJ2-7, with TRBD2 matching 9 bases. This CDR3 is 15 amino acids long. Germline values: CDR1 MNHEY, CDR2 SMNVEV (reference sequence). The V gene end was trimmed by 3 bases and the J gene end by 3 bases; junction bases not matched to a gene: 6. The CDR3 sequence is CASSLRLAGLYEQYF. The DNA for the CDR3 is TGTGCCAGCAGTTTGAGGCTAGCGGGACTCTACGAGCAGTACTTC.

The rearrangement joins TRBV10-3 to TRBJ2-2; TRBD2 matches at 10 bases. CDR3 size: 16 residues. CDR1 is ENHRY, CDR2 SYGVKD, per germline. The J segment lost 5 bases and the V segment lost 2 bases, leaving 5 bases of the junction unmatched. The CDR3 bases are TGTGCCATCAGTGAGCCAGCGGGAGGGCAAACCGGGGAGCTGTTTTTT. Residues: CAISEPAGGQTGELFF.

This clone came up once. The V and J genes are TRBV9 and TRBJ1-1, with a possible D match to TRBD1 (6 bases). The V gene lost 4 bases and the J gene lost 5 bases, with 18 bases spanning the gap. Germline CDR1 is SGDLS and CDR2 is YYNGEE. This CDR3 contains 15 residues. Here the CDR3 DNA reads TGTGCCAGCAGCCTCCTCTCTAACCAGGGGACTGAAGCTTTCTTT. Translation: CASSLLSNQGTEAFF.

This rearrangement joins TRBV7-3 to TRBJ2-7; tentatively, D is TRBD1 (6 bases). Germline values: CDR1 SGHTA, CDR2 FQGTGA. The CDR3 has 13 amino acids. Between the trimmed V and J ends, which lost 2 bases and 4 bases, there was a span of 9 bases. The CDR3 spells CASSLGGTYEQYF. DNA of the CDR3: TGTGCCAGCAGCTTAGGTGGGACATACGAGCAGTACTTC. The entire variable domain, with the rest obtained from reference TRBV7-3 and TRBJ2-7, is as follows: GAGVSQTPSNKVTEKGKYVELRCDPISGHTALYWYRQSLGQGPEFLIYFQGTGAADDSGLPNDRFFAVRPEGSVSTLKIQRTERGDSAVYLCASSLGGTYEQYFGPGTRLTVT.

This clone was seen a few times. V usage is TRBV7-2 and J usage is TRBJ2-1, with 12 bases identical to TRBD2. Trimming cost V 5 bases and J 1 base; bases outside gene matches: 6. Germline-derived CDR1 and CDR2 are SGHTA and FQGNSA. CDR3 length: 17 residues. CDR3 nucleotide sequence: TGTGCCAGCAGCCCCCGGACTAGCGGGGCTTCCTACAATGAGCAGTTCTTC. It encodes CASSPRTSGASYNEQFF. Complete variable domain (other parts from reference TRBV7-2 and TRBJ2-1): GAGVSQSPSNKVTEKGKDVELRCDPISGHTALYWYRQSLGQGLEFLIYFQGNSAPDKSGLPSDRFSAERTGGSVSTLTIQRTQQEDSAVYLCASSPRTSGASYNEQFFGPGTRLTVL.

The chain has TRBV5-1 and TRBJ2-1; 15 positions match TRBD2. This CDR3 has 17 amino acids. Germline CDR1 SGHRS, CDR2 YFSETQ. The V segment lost 0 bases and the J segment 7 bases; nucleotides outside the gene matches: 5. This chain's CDR3 is CASSLALGLAGGNEQFF. CDR3 nucleotides: TGCGCCAGCAGCTTGGCCCTCGGACTAGCGGGAGGGAATGAGCAGTTCTTC.

The rearrangement links TRBV28 to TRBJ2-3; perhaps TRBD2 as D (6 bases). CDR1 is MDHEN, CDR2 SYDVKM, per germline. V gave up 8 bases and J gave up 1 base, with 13 bases separating them. CDR3 length: 14 amino acids. The CDR3 DNA reads as TGTGCCAGCCTGGCGGGACCCGGCACAGATACGCAGTATTTT. Translating it yields CASLAGPGTDTQYF.

The J gene is TRBJ2-7, the V gene TRBV10-3, with 8 bases identical to TRBD1. Germline CDR1 ENHRY, CDR2 SYGVKD. CDR3 length: 14 amino acids. V lost 6 bases to trimming and J lost 4 bases; unmatched junction nucleotides: 8. The CDR3 is CAIRDRALGYEQYF. CDR3 DNA sequence: TGTGCCATCAGGGACAGGGCCCTTGGGTACGAGCAGTACTTC.

The chain combines TRBV9 with TRBJ2-2; 8 nucleotides line up with TRBD1. Losses at the gene ends were 3 bases for V and 6 bases for J; bases not matched to a gene: 10. Germline CDR1 and CDR2: SGDLS and YYNGEE. CDR3 size: 16 residues. The CDR3 bases are TGTGCCAGCAGCGCGCCGACAGGGGCTTGGGCCGGGGAGCTGTTTTTT. Its translation: CASSAPTGAWAGELFF.

The chain links TRBV11-2 to TRBJ2-1, with TRBD2 as a possible D gene (6 bases). Germline values: CDR1 SGHAT, CDR2 FQNNGV. The CDR3 is 15 amino acids. V was cut by 0 bases and J by 0 bases, with 6 bases left in between. CDR3 sequence (DNA): TGTGCCAGCAGCTTAGACGGGAGCTCCTACAATGAGCAGTTCTTC. This sequence encodes CASSLDGSSYNEQFF. Complete variable domain (other parts from reference TRBV11-2 and TRBJ2-1): EAGVAQSPRYKIIEKRQSVAFWCNPISGHATLYWYQQILGQGPKLLIQFQNNGVVDDSQLPKDRFSAERLKGVDSTLKIQPAKLEDSAVYLCASSLDGSSYNEQFFGPGTRLTVL.

The rearrangement uses TRBV6-4 and TRBJ2-4, with 8 positions matching TRBD2. The CDR3 covers 16 residues. The V gene end was trimmed by 5 bases and the J gene end by 2 bases; junction bases not matched to a gene: 8. Per the germline V gene, CDR1 is MRHNA and CDR2 is SNTAGT. CDR3 coding DNA: TGTGCCAGCAGTAAGGAGGCTAGCGGGCCCAAAAACATTCAGTACTTC. This gives the protein CASSKEASGPKNIQYF.

V usage is TRBV10-3 and J usage is TRBJ1-5, with a possible D match to TRBD1 (6 bases). This CDR3 contains 17 residues. V gave up 0 bases and J gave up 2 bases, with 14 bases separating them. In germline, CDR1 is ENHRY, CDR2 SYGVKD. CDR3 bases: TGTGCCATCAGTGAGTCGACAGGCCCTGCGCGCAATCAGCCCCAGCATTTT. Amino acid sequence: CAISESTGPARNQPQHF.

The chain joins TRBV5-1 to TRBJ2-3; 14 bases are shared with TRBD2. Per the germline V gene, CDR1 is SGHRS and CDR2 is YFSETQ. The CDR3 is 16 amino acids. V trimming: 4 bases; J trimming: 3 bases; junction bases outside the gene matches: 4. The CDR3 loop is CASSQTSGRATDTQYF. The CDR3 coding sequence is TGCGCCAGCAGCCAGACTAGCGGGAGGGCAACAGATACGCAGTATTTT.

The V gene is TRBV5-4, the J gene TRBJ1-3; 7 bases fit TRBD1. V lost 4 bases and J lost 4; bases outside the gene matches: 8. The CDR3 is 15 residues long. Germline CDR1 is SGHNT and CDR2 is YYREEE (reference sequence). DNA of the CDR3: TGTGCCAGCAGCATGACAGGGCCCGCGGGAAACACCATATATTTT. Residues: CASSMTGPAGNTIYF.

The chain employs TRBV2 and TRBJ2-5, with D possibly being TRBD2 (6 bases). Germline V gives CDR1 SNHLY, CDR2 FYNNEI. Trimming took off 5 bases at V and 5 bases at J, with 12 bases between the two ends. The CDR3 is made up of 13 amino acids. CDR3: CASSKPGGETQYF. The DNA of the CDR3 is TGTGCCAGCAGTAAACCCGGAGGGGAGACCCAGTACTTC. The whole variable domain, remainder taken from reference TRBV2 and TRBJ2-5, is EPEVTQTPSHQVTQMGQEVILRCVPISNHLYFYWYRQILGQKVEFLVSFYNNEISEKSEIFDDQFSVERPDGSNFTLKIRSTKLEDSAMYFCASSKPGGETQYFGPGTRLLVL.

This chain connects TRBV19 to TRBJ1-2; 7 bases are a match to TRBD1. Trimming took 4 bases from V and 2 from J; bases not matched to a gene: 7. CDR1 and CDR2 from the germline V gene are LNHDA and SQIVND (reference sequence). This CDR3 spans 15 amino acids. The CDR3 sequence is CASSTGSTGNYGYTF. Here the CDR3 DNA reads TGTGCCAGTAGTACCGGCTCGACAGGGAACTATGGCTACACCTTC.